These 12 T cell receptor beta chains share one sample of origin, sequenced in a study of cytomegalovirus exposure and HLA in healthy donors. 13 Jbeta primers and 60 Vbeta primers were used for the PCR. TCRdb's table, derived via immunoSEQ multiplex PCR, lists solely in-frame clones and lacks some. The sample has around 170,000 clones; over 80% are singletons. Sequenced: PBMCs. Receptor source: a man aged 35-49 years in good health and CMV-seropositive.

The gene calls are TRBV7-2 and TRBJ2-7, with 9 nucleotides matching TRBD1. J lost 2 bases, V lost 6 bases, and 8 bases had no gene match. Germline CDR1 and CDR2: SGHTA and FQGNSA. The CDR3 has 15 residues. The CDR3 sequence: CASSSGTGIPYEQYF. CDR3 sequence (DNA): TGTGCCAGCAGTTCCGGGACAGGGATCCCCTACGAGCAGTACTTC.

The genes are TRBV5-4 and TRBJ2-2; possible D gene TRBD1, 5 bases. Germline loops: CDR1 SGHNT, CDR2 YYREEE (reference sequence). Between the trimmed V and J ends, which lost 3 bases and 3 bases, there was a span of 9 bases. CDR3 length: 14 residues. The CDR3 nucleotides read TGTGCCAGCAGCTCCACAGGCTACACCGGGGAGCTGTTTTTT. It translates to CASSSTGYTGELFF.

This sequence joins TRBV6-5 and TRBJ1-1; perhaps TRBD1 as D (5 bases). Germline CDR1 is MNHEY and CDR2 is SVGAGI. Trimming pared 7 bases from V and 4 bases from J, leaving 13 bases between. CDR3 length equals 13 residues. CDR3 nucleotide sequence: TGTGCCAGCACTCCAGGGAACCCCACTGAAGCTTTCTTT. This sequence encodes CASTPGNPTEAFF.

The genes are TRBV6-5 and TRBJ2-6; D call uncertain. The CDR3 runs to 15 residues. Germline V gene lookup returns CDR1 MNHEY and CDR2 SVGAGI. V lost 2 bases to trimming and J lost 2 bases, with 7 bases between them. In DNA form, the CDR3 reads TGTGCCAGCAGTTACGGCCTGCCTGGGGCCAACGTCCTGACTTTC. It codes for CASSYGLPGANVLTF.

The chain recombines TRBV30 with TRBJ1-2; perhaps TRBD1 as D (5 bases). This CDR3 comprises 10 residues. Trimming removed 4 bases from V and 6 bases from J, with 6 bases in between. Germline CDR1 GTSNPN, CDR2 SVGIG (reference sequence). For the CDR3, the DNA is TGTGCCTGGACGGGGGATGGCTACACCTTC. This gives the protein CAWTGDGYTF.

V and J are TRBV6-6 and TRBJ2-7; 12 bases agree with TRBD2. Germline CDR1 MNHNY, CDR2 SVGAGI (reference sequence). The CDR3 covers 15 residues. Germline trimming cut 4 bases from V and 3 bases from J; bases unmatched to any gene: 4. The CDR3 region has the DNA TGTGCCAGCAGTTCCGGACTAGCGGGAATCTACGAGCAGTACTTC. Residues: CASSSGLAGIYEQYF.

The chain carries TRBV7-2 and TRBJ1-2; D possibly corresponds to TRBD1 (5 bases). Germline-derived CDR1 and CDR2 are SGHTA and FQGNSA. Trimming took off 4 bases at V and 2 bases at J, with 8 bases between the two ends. The length of the CDR3 is 13 residues. For the CDR3, the DNA is TGTGCCAGCAGCTCACGACAGAACTATGGCTACACCTTC. This gives the protein CASSSRQNYGYTF.

The chain uses TRBV2 and TRBJ2-2; D ambiguous. Trimming pared 5 bases from V and 4 bases from J, leaving 11 bases between. Germline V lookup: CDR1 SNHLY, CDR2 FYNNEI. The length of the CDR3 is 14 residues. This chain's CDR3 is CASSLGSPTGELFF. The CDR3 nucleotides read TGTGCCAGCAGTCTCGGGTCTCCCACCGGGGAGCTGTTTTTT.

The rearrangement joins TRBV7-2 to TRBJ2-3, with unresolved D. V gave up 6 bases and J gave up 0 bases, with 16 bases separating them. This CDR3 contains 16 residues. Germline V gene data show CDR1 as SGHTA and CDR2 as FQGNSA. The CDR3 here is CASSYQTSQSTDTQYF. CDR3 nucleotide sequence: TGTGCCAGCAGTTACCAGACAAGCCAAAGCACAGATACGCAGTATTTT.

The chain carries TRBV7-2 and TRBJ1-2; 8 bases line up with TRBD1. Germline CDR1 is SGHTA and CDR2 is FQGNSA. This CDR3 spans 15 amino acids. V was clipped by 5 bases and J by 3 bases; unmatched bases: 8. The CDR3 loop is CASSLRQGKDYGYTF. CDR3 DNA sequence: TGTGCCAGCAGCCTCCGACAGGGGAAGGACTATGGCTACACCTTC.

This rearrangement joins TRBV15 to TRBJ2-5; D is unresolved. The CDR3 contains 16 residues. Germline lookup yields CDR1 LNHNV and CDR2 YYDKDF (reference sequence). The V end was cut by 3 bases, the J end by 3 bases, with 17 bases between. The CDR3 bases are TGTGCCACCAGCAGTCCCCAAGAAACTCCTGAAGAGACCCAGTACTTC. As protein: CATSSPQETPEETQYF.

V is TRBV10-3 and J is TRBJ1-1; TRBD1 is a possible D gene (6 bases). CDR1 and CDR2 (germline): ENHRY, SYGVKD. The CDR3 has 13 amino acids. V gave up 0 bases and J gave up 8 bases, with 10 bases separating them. CDR3 amino acids: CAISESTGLEAFF. The CDR3 DNA follows: TGTGCCATCAGTGAGTCGACAGGATTGGAAGCTTTCTTT.